This T cell receptor (beta chain) was sequenced during a study of chemoradiotherapy in HPV16-positive cancers. General study findings and limits: During treatment, candidate HPV-specific clones and E7-related motifs expanded in tumor.

V was trimmed by 1 base and J by 4 bases, leaving 8 bases between them. The CDR3 has 13 amino acids. Germline V gives CDR1 SGHDT, CDR2 YYEEEE. Assay used: immunoSEQ multiplex PCR; TCRdb lists only in-frame clones, some missing. Of some 15,000 clones in the sample, 75% to 90% are singletons; the top ten hold about a fifth. Notes on this clone: What it binds is unknown.

The V and J genes are TRBV5-6 and TRBJ2-5; D unclear. The origin of this receptor is a human donor with HPV-associated anogenital cancer. The input for sequencing was blood, taken from a patient who underwent chemoradiotherapy. The DNA of the CDR3 is TGTGCCAGCAGCTTGATGGGAAGAGAGACCCAGTACTTC. It translates to CASSLMGRETQYF.